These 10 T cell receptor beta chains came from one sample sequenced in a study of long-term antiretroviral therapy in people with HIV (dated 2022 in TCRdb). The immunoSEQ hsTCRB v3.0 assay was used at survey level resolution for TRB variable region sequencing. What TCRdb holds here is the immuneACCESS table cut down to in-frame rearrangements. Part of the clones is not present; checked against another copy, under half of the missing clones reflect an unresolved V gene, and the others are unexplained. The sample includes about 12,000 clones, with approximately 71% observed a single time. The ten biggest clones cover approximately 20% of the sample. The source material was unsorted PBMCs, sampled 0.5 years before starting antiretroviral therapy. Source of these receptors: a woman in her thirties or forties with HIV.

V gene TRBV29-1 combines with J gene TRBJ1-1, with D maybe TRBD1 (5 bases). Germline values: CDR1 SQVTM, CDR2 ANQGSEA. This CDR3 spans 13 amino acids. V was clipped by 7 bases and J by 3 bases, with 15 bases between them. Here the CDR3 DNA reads TGCAGCGCCTCGTTTCCGGGACACACTGAAGCTTTCTTT. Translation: CSASFPGHTEAFF.

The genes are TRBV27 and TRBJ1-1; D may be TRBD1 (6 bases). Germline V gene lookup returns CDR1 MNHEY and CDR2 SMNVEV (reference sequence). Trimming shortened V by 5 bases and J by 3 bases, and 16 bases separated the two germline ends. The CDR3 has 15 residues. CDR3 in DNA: TGTGCCAGCAGTACTCGTAGGGGGTCGGACACTGAAGCTTTCTTT. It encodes CASSTRRGSDTEAFF.

The CDR3 bases are TGTGCCTACTTCAGGGGTTACGACACTGAAGCTTTCTTT. Translation gives CAYFRGYDTEAFF. The J gene is TRBJ1-1, the V gene TRBV30, with D perhaps matching TRBD1 (6 bases). CDR1 and CDR2 (germline): GTSNPN, SVGIG (reference sequence). This CDR3 spans 13 amino acids. V lost 7 bases and J 3 bases, leaving 15 bases between the germline ends.

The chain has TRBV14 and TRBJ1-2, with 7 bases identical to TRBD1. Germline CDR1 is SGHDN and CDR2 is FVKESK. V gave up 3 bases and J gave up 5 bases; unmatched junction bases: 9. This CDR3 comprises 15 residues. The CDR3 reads CASSQGQTTPYGYTF. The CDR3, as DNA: TGTGCCAGCAGCCAGGGACAGACTACACCGTATGGCTACACCTTC.

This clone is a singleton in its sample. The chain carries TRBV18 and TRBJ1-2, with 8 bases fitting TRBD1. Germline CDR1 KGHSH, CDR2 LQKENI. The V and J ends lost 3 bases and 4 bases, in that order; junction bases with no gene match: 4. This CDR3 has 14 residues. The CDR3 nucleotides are TGTGCCAGCTCACCGGGACAGGATTCCTATGGCTACACCTTC. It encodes CASSPGQDSYGYTF. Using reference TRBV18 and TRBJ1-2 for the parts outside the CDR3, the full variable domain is NAGVMQNPRHLVRRRGQEARLRCSPMKGHSHVYWYRQLPEEGLKFMVYLQKENIIDESGMPKERFSAEFPKEGPSILRIQQVVRGDSAAYFCASSPGQDSYGYTFGSGTRLTVV.

The CDR3 protein is CASTRGQPLGGYTF. Here the CDR3 DNA reads TGTGCCAGCACCCGAGGACAGCCGCTCGGAGGCTACACCTTC. The chain combines TRBV14 with TRBJ1-2, with D perhaps matching TRBD1 (6 bases). The CDR3 is 14 residues long. Germline V CDR1 and CDR2: SGHDN, FVKESK. V gave up 7 bases and J gave up 8 bases, with 20 bases separating them.

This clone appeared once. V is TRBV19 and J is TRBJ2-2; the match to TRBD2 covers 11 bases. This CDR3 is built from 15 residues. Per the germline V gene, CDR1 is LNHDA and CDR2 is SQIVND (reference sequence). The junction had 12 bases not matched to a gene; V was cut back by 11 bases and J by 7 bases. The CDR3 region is CAAKLAGAGVGELFF. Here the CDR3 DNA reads TGTGCCGCTAAACTAGCGGGAGCTGGTGTCGGGGAGCTGTTTTTT.

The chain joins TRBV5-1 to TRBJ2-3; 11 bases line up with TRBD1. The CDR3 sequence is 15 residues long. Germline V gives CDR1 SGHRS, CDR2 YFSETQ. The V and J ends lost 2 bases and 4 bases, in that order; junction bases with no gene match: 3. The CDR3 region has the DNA TGCGCCAGCAGCTTCGGGACAGGGGGTGCAGATACGCAGTATTTT. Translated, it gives CASSFGTGGADTQYF.

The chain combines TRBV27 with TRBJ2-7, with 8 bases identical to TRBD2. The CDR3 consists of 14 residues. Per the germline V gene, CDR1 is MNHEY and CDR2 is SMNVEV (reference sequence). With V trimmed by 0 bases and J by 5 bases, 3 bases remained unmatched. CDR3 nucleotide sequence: TGTGCCAGCAGTTTATCAGCGGGAGCGCACGAGCAGTACTTC. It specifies CASSLSAGAHEQYF.

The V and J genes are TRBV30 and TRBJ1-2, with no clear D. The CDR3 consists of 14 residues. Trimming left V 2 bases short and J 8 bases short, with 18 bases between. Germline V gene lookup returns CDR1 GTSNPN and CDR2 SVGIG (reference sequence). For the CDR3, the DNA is TGTGCCTGGAGTTGGTACAGTGGACTTTCGGGCTACACCTTC. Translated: CAWSWYSGLSGYTF.